Below are 32 T cell receptor beta chains sequenced from a single sample in a study of blood T cell repertoires in COVID-19. Sequencing was performed with immunoSEQ multiplex PCR; in TCRdb, only in-frame clones are kept and a portion is missing. The sample contains under 450,000 clones, around nine tenths of which appear only once. Sequencing was done on a sample of peripheral blood. Every receptor here comes from a woman aged 60-70 years with COVID-19, enrolled during active disease.

The chain combines TRBV7-9 with TRBJ2-2, with TRBD2 identical over 13 bases. The V segment lost 5 bases and the J segment 3 bases; nucleotides outside the gene matches: 9. This CDR3 region has 18 residues. The germline V gene has CDR1 SEHNR and CDR2 FQNEAQ (reference sequence). The CDR3 spells CASSATSGGRLDTGELFF. The CDR3 DNA reads as TGTGCCAGCAGCGCGACTAGCGGGGGGCGGCTAGACACCGGGGAGCTGTTTTTT.

V gene TRBV19 combines with J gene TRBJ2-7; the match to TRBD2 covers 8 bases. The CDR3 extends over 17 amino acids. Germline CDR1 is LNHDA and CDR2 is SQIVND (reference sequence). V trimming: 4 bases; J trimming: 0 bases; junction bases outside the gene matches: 11. CDR3 protein: CASSSRRGGLVSYEQYF. For the CDR3, the DNA is TGTGCCAGTAGTAGCCGTCGGGGGGGTCTCGTCTCCTACGAGCAGTACTTC.

The V gene is TRBV6-5, the J gene TRBJ2-7; D unresolved. CDR1 MNHEY and CDR2 SVGAGI come from the germline V gene. The CDR3 runs to 16 residues. Trimming shortened V by 0 bases and J by 3 bases, and 15 bases separated the two germline ends. The chain's CDR3 is CASSYSATDPYYEQYF. DNA of the CDR3: TGTGCCAGCAGTTACTCTGCTACAGACCCCTACTACGAGCAGTACTTC.

The chain links TRBV9 to TRBJ2-7; 7 nucleotides line up with TRBD1. Trimming took 4 bases from V and 3 from J; bases not matched to a gene: 4. From germline, CDR1 is SGDLS and CDR2 YYNGEE. The length of the CDR3 is 13 residues. The chain's CDR3 is CASSTGQSYEQYF. The DNA for the CDR3 is TGTGCCAGCAGCACGGGACAGAGCTACGAGCAGTACTTC.

V usage is TRBV5-1 and J usage is TRBJ1-5, with D possibly TRBD1 on 6 matching bases. The CDR3 is made up of 15 amino acids. Germline values: CDR1 SGHRS, CDR2 YFSETQ. Trimming removed 0 bases at V and 5 bases at J, with 12 bases between. The CDR3 coding sequence is TGCGCCAGCAGCTTGGATCCAGGGGCGGATCAGCCCCAGCATTTT. Residues: CASSLDPGADQPQHF.

The chain carries TRBV6-5 and TRBJ1-3; the D gene is possibly TRBD1 (5 bases). The germline V and J ends were trimmed by 0 bases and 8 bases, with 14 bases remaining between them. Per germline, CDR1 MNHEY and CDR2 SVGAGI. CDR3 length equals 15 residues. CDR3: CASSYSYSGGDTIYF. The DNA for the CDR3 is TGTGCCAGCAGTTACTCGTATTCCGGGGGAGACACCATATATTTT.

The chain links TRBV6-5 to TRBJ1-1, with D possibly being TRBD1 (6 bases). V was cut by 2 bases and J by 1 base, with 14 bases left in between. Germline CDR1 is MNHEY and CDR2 is SVGAGI. The CDR3 is 16 residues long. The CDR3 DNA reads TGTGCCAGCAGTTACCAACGGGGGGCGGCGAACACTGAAGCTTTCTTT. It codes for CASSYQRGAANTEAFF.

The V gene is TRBV11-1, the J gene TRBJ2-7, with D unclear. Germline CDR1 reads SGHAT; CDR2 reads FQDESV (reference sequence). The CDR3 is 12 residues long. The V end lost 3 bases, the J end lost 0 bases, and 3 bases lay between the germline ends. The CDR3 nucleotides read TGTGCCAGCAGCTTTAACTCCTACGAGCAGTACTTC. It yields the protein CASSFNSYEQYF.

This chain joins TRBV10-3 and TRBJ2-2, with D maybe TRBD1 (6 bases). This CDR3 spans 14 amino acids. Trimming took off 10 bases at V and 4 bases at J, with 16 bases between the two ends. The germline V gene encodes CDR1 ENHRY and CDR2 SYGVKD. Written as DNA, the CDR3 is TGTGCCACCCGATACAGGGTGGTCACCGGGGAGCTGTTTTTT. Translating gives CATRYRVVTGELFF.

The chain uses TRBV6-5 and TRBJ2-2; TRBD2 might be the D (5 bases). The CDR3 totals 14 residues. The germline V gene encodes CDR1 MNHEY and CDR2 SVGAGI. Between the trimmed V and J ends, which lost 7 bases and 0 bases, there was a span of 9 bases. CDR3 nucleotides: TGTGCCAGCATGGACTGGACGAACACCGGGGAGCTGTTTTTT. Its protein is CASMDWTNTGELFF.

The chain recombines TRBV7-8 with TRBJ2-1; TRBD2 agrees at 8 bases. Trimming at V came to 4 bases and at J to 0 bases, leaving 5 bases not matched to a gene. The germline CDR1 and CDR2 sequences are SGHVS and FQNEAQ. CDR3 length: 16 residues. The CDR3 nucleotides read TGTGCCAGCAGCTCCAAGCGGGGGAGCTCCTACAATGAGCAGTTCTTC. This encodes CASSSKRGSSYNEQFF.

This clone is a singleton in its sample. The chain couples TRBV27 to TRBJ2-7; 11 bases are a match to TRBD1. Germline trimming cut 3 bases from V and 2 bases from J; bases unmatched to any gene: 3. Germline CDR1 and CDR2: MNHEY and SMNVEV (reference sequence). CDR3 length: 15 residues. The CDR3, as DNA: TGTGCCAGCAGTTTGGGACAGGGGGGCCCCTACGAGCAGTACTTC. Amino acids: CASSLGQGGPYEQYF.

The chain is built from TRBV7-3 and TRBJ2-5; D may be TRBD1 (6 bases). This CDR3 is 16 amino acids long. Trimming cost V 0 bases and J 5 bases, with 16 bases left between them. CDR1 and CDR2 from the germline V gene are SGHTA and FQGTGA. CDR3 DNA: TGTGCCAGCAGCTTAACTAGTCTGGGGGCTAGGGAGACCCAGTACTTC. Its translation: CASSLTSLGARETQYF.

This sequence joins TRBV6-5 and TRBJ2-5; perhaps TRBD2 as D (6 bases). The V end lost 5 bases, the J end lost 4 bases, and 17 bases lay between the germline ends. The CDR3 is 15 residues long. CDR1 is MNHEY, CDR2 SVGAGI, per germline. The CDR3 reads CASSRKDGGGETQYF. The CDR3, as DNA: TGTGCCAGCAGTCGGAAAGACGGGGGAGGAGAGACCCAGTACTTC.

The rearrangement joins TRBV2 to TRBJ2-5, with TRBD2 matching 8 bases. From germline, CDR1 is SNHLY and CDR2 FYNNEI. This CDR3 is built from 15 residues. With 5 bases clipped from V and 2 bases from J, the junction kept 7 bases outside the gene matches. For the CDR3, the DNA is TGTGCCAGCAGTCTCTTACCGGGGGGGCAAGAGACCCAGTACTTC. It encodes CASSLLPGGQETQYF.

The V gene is TRBV5-1, the J gene TRBJ2-4; possible D gene TRBD2, 7 bases. Germline V gene sequence: CDR1 SGHRS, CDR2 YFSETQ. V was cut by 2 bases and J by 0 bases, with 15 bases left in between. The length of the CDR3 is 17 residues. The CDR3 bases are TGCGCCAGCAGCTTCGTAGGGGGGGCTCGAGCCAAAAACATTCAGTACTTC. Translated: CASSFVGGARAKNIQYF. Together with reference TRBV5-1 and TRBJ2-4, the CDR3 gives the full variable domain: KAGVTQTPRYLIKTRGQQVTLSCSPISGHRSVSWYQQTPGQGLQFLFEYFSETQRNKGNFPGRFSGRQFSNSRSEMNVSTLELGDSALYLCASSFVGGARAKNIQYFGAGTRLSVL.

V gene TRBV10-3 combines with J gene TRBJ2-7; 8 bases are a match to TRBD1. V lost 10 bases to trimming and J lost 4 bases; unmatched junction nucleotides: 18. CDR1 is ENHRY and CDR2 is SYGVKD in the germline V gene. This CDR3 spans 16 amino acids. The CDR3 region is CATDSRDGQGVYEQYF. For the CDR3, the DNA is TGTGCCACAGACTCGCGGGATGGACAGGGAGTGTACGAGCAGTACTTC.

This chain links TRBV5-8 with TRBJ2-7, with D possibly being TRBD2 (6 bases). In germline, CDR1 is SGHTS, CDR2 YDEGEE. The length of the CDR3 is 14 residues. V lost 0 bases to trimming and J lost 3 bases, with 10 bases between them. Written as DNA, the CDR3 is TGTGCCAGCAGCTTGGAGGGCGGGGACTACGAGCAGTACTTC. As protein: CASSLEGGDYEQYF.

This clone was found a few times. The rearrangement links TRBV9 to TRBJ2-3; D is unresolved. The germline CDR1 and CDR2 sequences are SGDLS and YYNGEE. There are 15 residues in the CDR3. Trimming cost V 4 bases and J 0 bases, with 12 bases left between them. In DNA form, the CDR3 reads TGTGCCAGCAGCCCGAGCACCGCTAGCACAGATACGCAGTATTTT. It codes for CASSPSTASTDTQYF. The full variable domain, completed using reference TRBV9 and TRBJ2-3, is DSGVTQTPKHLITATGQRVTLRCSPRSGDLSVYWYQQSLDQGLQFLIQYYNGEERAKGNILERFSAQQFPDLHSELNLSSLELGDSALYFCASSPSTASTDTQYFGPGTRLTVL.

The rearrangement links TRBV1 to TRBJ1-5. TRBV1 constitutes a pseudogene. This CDR3 has 14 amino acids. The CDR3 loop is CTSSEAYSNQPQHF. The CDR3 DNA follows: TGCACCAGCAGCGAGGCGTATAGCAATCAGCCCCAGCATTTT.

The chain joins TRBV11-2 to TRBJ1-1; the match to TRBD1 covers 9 bases. V shed 3 bases, J shed 10 bases, and the junction held 12 bases outside the gene matches. Germline loops: CDR1 SGHAT, CDR2 FQNNGV. The CDR3 is 15 amino acids. This CDR3 reads CASSFGRFEDRGAFF. CDR3 DNA sequence: TGTGCCAGCAGCTTTGGGCGTTTTGAGGACAGGGGAGCTTTCTTT.

The chain has TRBV19 and TRBJ2-5; 10 bases are shared with TRBD2. V trimming: 6 bases; J trimming: 1 base; junction bases outside the gene matches: 5. The CDR3 contains 15 residues. In germline, CDR1 is LNHDA, CDR2 SQIVND (reference sequence). CDR3 bases: TGTGCCAGTAGAACTAGCGGGGCCTCCCAAGAGACCCAGTACTTC. Amino acids: CASRTSGASQETQYF.

This chain links TRBV19 with TRBJ2-2, with a tentative D call TRBD1 (6 bases). V gave up 4 bases and J gave up 7 bases, with 25 bases separating them. Germline V gives CDR1 LNHDA, CDR2 SQIVND (reference sequence). CDR3 length: 18 residues. The CDR3 DNA reads TGTGCCAGTAGTAGCCACCGCACGGGACAATATTGGGACGGGGAGCTGTTTTTT. Protein: CASSSHRTGQYWDGELFF.

This chain links TRBV5-1 with TRBJ2-5, with 10 bases that match TRBD1. V was clipped by 4 bases and J by 0 bases; unmatched bases: 6. Germline V CDR1 and CDR2: SGHRS, YFSETQ. The CDR3 has 16 amino acids. The DNA for the CDR3 is TGCGCCAGCAGCGGAACCGGGACAGGGGACCAAGAGACCCAGTACTTC. It translates to CASSGTGTGDQETQYF.

The chain carries TRBV7-8 and TRBJ2-7; D is undetermined. V shed 5 bases and J shed 2 bases, with 13 bases lying between them. The CDR3 spans 14 residues. The V gene's germline CDR1 is SGHVS and CDR2 FQNEAQ. The CDR3 loop reads CASSNNVLPYEQYF. The CDR3 nucleotides are TGTGCCAGCAGCAACAACGTTTTACCCTACGAGCAGTACTTC.

This clone was detected a few times. The chain combines TRBV6-7 with TRBJ1-5, with 9 bases fitting TRBD1. TRBV6-7 carries the ORF label, with uncertain function. V was clipped by 8 bases and J by 4 bases; unmatched bases: 9. CDR3 length: 15 amino acids. CDR3 loop: CASGGTGIKNQPQHF. The CDR3 DNA reads as TGTGCCAGCGGCGGGACAGGGATTAAAAATCAGCCCCAGCATTTT.

The V and J genes are TRBV11-3 and TRBJ2-1, with D possibly TRBD1 on 5 matching bases. Trimming stripped 2 bases from V and 4 bases from J, with 12 bases between. Per germline, CDR1 SGHNT and CDR2 YENEEA. The CDR3 loop spans 15 amino acids. The CDR3 region has the DNA TGTGCCAGCAGCTTAAGGGGTGATAGATACAATGAGCAGTTCTTC. Residues: CASSLRGDRYNEQFF.

The V gene is TRBV4-1, the J gene TRBJ2-7, with 11 bases lining up with TRBD2. J gave up 3 bases and V 4 bases, and 14 bases lay outside the gene matches. The CDR3 is 18 amino acids. Germline V gene lookup returns CDR1 MGHRA and CDR2 YSYEKL. The DNA for the CDR3 is TGCGCCAGCAGCCCTGGCTTTCTTAGCGGGGGGGCTGTCTACGAGCAGTACTTC. Translated: CASSPGFLSGGAVYEQYF.

This clone was picked up many times. The genes are TRBV15 and TRBJ1-2; 9 bases are a match to TRBD1. V trimming: 5 bases; J trimming: 8 bases; junction bases outside the gene matches: 21. CDR3 length equals 18 residues. The germline V gene encodes CDR1 LNHNV and CDR2 YYDKDF (reference sequence). CDR3 nucleotides: TGTGCCACCAGCGGGCCCGGGACAGGGAAGGGGTCCCTAGAGGGCTACACCTTC. This translates into CATSGPGTGKGSLEGYTF.

In DNA, the CDR3 is TGCAGCGTTGTAGGGGTCGGGGCCAACGTCCTGACTTTC. The encoded protein is CSVVGVGANVLTF. The chain carries TRBV29-1 and TRBJ2-6; TRBD1 might be the D (5 bases). V lost 4 bases and J lost 4, with 8 bases in between. There are 13 residues in the CDR3. Germline V gene sequence: CDR1 SQVTM, CDR2 ANQGSEA.

V is TRBV4-1 and J is TRBJ1-2; 8 bases agree with TRBD1. CDR1 is MGHRA, CDR2 YSYEKL, per germline. Trimming removed 1 base from V and 4 bases from J; junction bases left unmatched: 2. This CDR3 has 14 amino acids. The CDR3 loop is CASSQGGQVYGYTF. CDR3 in DNA: TGCGCCAGCAGCCAAGGGGGACAGGTCTATGGCTACACCTTC.

The CDR3 protein is CASSSPTGNTEAFF. The CDR3 DNA sequence: TGTGCCAGCAGTTCGCCGACAGGGAACACTGAAGCTTTCTTT. This chain uses TRBV27 with TRBJ1-1; possible D gene TRBD1, 6 bases. CDR3 size: 14 residues. Trimming stripped 4 bases from V and 1 base from J, with 10 bases between. Germline-derived CDR1 and CDR2 are MNHEY and SMNVEV (reference sequence).